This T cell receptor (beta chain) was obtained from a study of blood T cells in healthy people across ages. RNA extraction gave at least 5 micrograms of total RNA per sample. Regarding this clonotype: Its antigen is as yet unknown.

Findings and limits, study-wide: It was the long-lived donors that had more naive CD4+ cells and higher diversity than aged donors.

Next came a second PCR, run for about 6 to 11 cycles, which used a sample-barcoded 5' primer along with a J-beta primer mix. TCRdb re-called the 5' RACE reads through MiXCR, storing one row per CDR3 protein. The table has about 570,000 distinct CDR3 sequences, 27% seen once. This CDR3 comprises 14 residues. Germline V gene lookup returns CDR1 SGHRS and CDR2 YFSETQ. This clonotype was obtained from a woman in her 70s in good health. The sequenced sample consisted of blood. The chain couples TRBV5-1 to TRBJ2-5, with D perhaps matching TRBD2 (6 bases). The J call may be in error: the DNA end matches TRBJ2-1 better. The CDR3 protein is CASSEPGEYNEQFF. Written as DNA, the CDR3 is TGCGCCAGCAGCGAACCGGGAGAATACAATGAGCAGTTCTTC.